Below, one TCR beta chain is given with its context. This clone was seen a few times. This clone's antigen is unknown. The record has no base qualities; no much larger clone is one base away. The record originates from a study of shared clonotypes between healthy human individuals (dated by TCRdb to the early 2020s). About the full investigation: The cohort comprised two women and a few men aged 18 to 49 years. Leukapheresis yielded between about 0.85 and 9 billion PBMCs per donor. To estimate repertoire size and how much clonotype sharing occurs between individuals, the study deeply sequenced the blood TCR repertoires of five healthy adults. Per donor, three plates each were used for CD4 naive and CD4 memory, two for CD8 naive, and one for CD8 memory. Libraries were prepared and TCR repertoires were sequenced by different laboratories using diverse techniques, in order to increase sequencing depth and limit assay-specific biases. Overall results and qualifications from the work: Pairwise subsampling led to the expectation that sequencing depth would affect the degree of clonotype sharing among donors. Because the study included only a small number of donors, the genetic and exposure-history diversity represented was limited. Naive subsets generally had larger estimated clonotype richness than memory subsets did. Sharing across a few donors was observed for about 5% of naive CD4, about 3.2% of naive CD8, about 2.3% of memory CD4, and roughly 0.43% of memory CD8 clonotypes. Sampling was restricted to blood, and TCR repertoires in tissue are likely to differ from TCR repertoires in blood. Compared with non-shared clonotypes, clonotypes shared by all four sorted-subset donors had higher generation probabilities. Even with the large sequencing depth, rarefaction of the sorted-subset datasets indicated that sequencing was incomplete.

Using the deep immunoSEQ assay, TCR CDR3 regions were amplified from genomic DNA by multiplex PCR. Genomic DNA extracted from each cell subset was distributed evenly over all wells of several immunoSEQ 96-well plates, and each plate served as one replicate. For sorted subsets, around 200 ng genomic DNA, equal to 30,000 or so T cell genomes, was loaded into each replicate PCR. Purified libraries were quantified with a Qubit 3.0 fluorometer, sized on a Bioanalyzer 2100, and re-quantified with the KAPA Library Quantification kit. Every immunoSEQ 96-well plate was sequenced on a dedicated single-read 150-cycle Illumina NextSeq 550 flow cell. The original methods were these. Because only junctional sequences without quality scores were contained in the immunoSEQ output, filtering matching that applied to full-length reads could not be performed. Sequences were annotated with PyIR, a Python wrapper for IgBLAST v1.9, using IMGT germline references to assign V/J genes and CDR3. Any read was removed if the V/J assignment was weak (E-value above 1e-6), the CDR3 was missing, or the read contained stop codons, out-of-frame junctions, or ambiguous translated residues. A V3J clonotype was defined by an identical inferred V gene, J gene, and CDR3 amino acid sequence. Percentage overlap between repertoires was computed as shared unique clonotypes divided by the size of the smaller repertoire. Repertoire richness was assessed with RTK rarefaction, the Chao1 estimator, and Recon v2.1 estimates of unobserved clonotypes. For all TCRbeta clonotypes obtained by the gDNA method from a few donors, generation probabilities were computed with OLGA. The clones in this table, taken by TCRdb from immuneACCESS, are in-frame only. Not every clone is retained; where verified, under half of the shortfall comes from an unresolved V gene, and the cause of the rest is unknown. That table supplies the V and J calls and clone size; D and trimming were determined from the DNA. For this sample the table gives about 820,000 clones, of which 80% to 95% were detected only once. The ten biggest clones cover 24% of the sample.

CD8 naive samples consisted of CD45RO-negative cells that were positively selected for CCR7, yielding a CD45RA+CCR7+ population without TemRA cells. Donors were healthy HIV-negative adults with no recently reported acute infections or vaccinations. Only Caucasian adults living in Nashville, Tennessee, USA were represented among the donors. Blood was obtained by leukapheresis, after which PBMCs were separated by Ficoll-Histopaque density gradient centrifugation and cryopreserved in liquid nitrogen vapor phase. Analytical flow cytometry was used to check the purity and quantity of every magnetically sorted T cell population. From each sorted fraction, genomic DNA was isolated and quantified by UV absorbance on a Nanodrop 2000c. The clonotype comes from a man aged 30-40 years in good health. The sample taken for sequencing was naive CD8+ T cells sorted from blood. The intended sense of this specimen's cell subset or site label: CD45RA+CCR7+.

The DNA reads as follows: TGTGCCAGCAGCTCGGACGTTATGAACACTGAAGCTTTCTTT. This gives the protein CASSSDVMNTEAFF. The sequence joins TRBV7-9 to TRBJ1-1; the D gene is unclear. Inclusive of the bounding cysteine and phenylalanine, the CDR3 is 14 residues long. CDR3 DNA is the only sequence kept; it has 42 bases, read in frame from the first base. CDR1 SEHNR and CDR2 FQNEAQ were looked up in the germline V gene (reference sequence). Deletion took 4 bases off V and 0 bases off J, with a span of 9 bases between the germline ends.